The clone carrying this T cell receptor (beta chain) was seen ten or more times. Its cognate antigen is unknown. These data come from a study of T cell repertoires in cytomegalovirus infection. Study-wide background: The public TCR beta signatures pointed to both CMV infection and matching HLA type.

One entry per CDR3 protein results from TCRdb running MiXCR on the reads. The sample lists approximately 990,000 distinct CDR3 sequences, roughly 30% occurring once. Per the germline V gene, CDR1 is SGHTA and CDR2 is FQGNSA. The CDR3 runs to 12 residues. The V and J ends lost 5 bases and 6 bases respectively, with 8 bases between them. The source of this sequence is a human donor in good health (CMV status not recorded). Some clones in this sample may be carry-over from other donors' samples. This sequence joins TRBV7-2 and TRBJ2-1; no firm D call. Material: cultured CD8+ T cells from PBMCs, obtained from culture after CMV antigen stimulation. CDR3 nucleotides: TGTGCCAGCAGCCGAGGATTCAATGAGCAGTTCTTC. Encoded protein: CASSRGFNEQFF. The full variable domain, rest sourced from reference TRBV7-2 and TRBJ2-1, is GAGVSQSPSNKVTEKGKDVELRCDPISGHTALYWYRQSLGQGLEFLIYFQGNSAPDKSGLPSDRFSAERTGGSVSTLTIQRTQQEDSAVYLCASSRGFNEQFFGPGTRLTVL.